A selection of T cell receptor beta chains follows, all from one sample in a study. TCRdb redid the calling of the 5' RACE reads with MiXCR, one entry per CDR3 protein. The profile covers some 40,000 distinct CDR3 sequences, with more than 20% appearing a single time and 4.3% taken by the ten largest. The source material was Tregs sorted from a lymph node. These receptors all stem from a female donor with breast cancer. CDR3s include the opening cysteine and the closing phenylalanine or tryptophan. A D gene is named only where the DNA matches it firmly. Size tells how often a clone was seen (once, few, many) or the class of an expanded clone, and some rows leave it out.

size,J,V,D,DNA,CDR3
-,TRBJ2-1,TRBV5-6,-,TGTGCCACGGGACCGTCCTACAATGAGCAGTTCTTC,CATGPSYNEQFF
few,TRBJ2-7,TRBV5-1,TRBD2,TGCGCCAGCAGCCCCTGGGCGGGAGGGCCGTACGAGCAGTACTTC,CASSPWAGGPYEQYF
many,TRBJ1-6,TRBV5-1,-,TGCGCCAGCAGCCGGACCGGGACCGATGGGTCACCCCTCCACTTT,CASSRTGTDGSPLHF
many,TRBJ2-3,TRBV12-3/TRBV12-4,TRBD1,TGTGCCAGCCTGACAGGGTACACCACAGATACGCAGTATTTT,CASLTGYTTDTQYF
-,TRBJ1-1,TRBV30,-,TGTGCCTGGAGTGCGGGGGCGGACACTGAAGCTTTCTTT,CAWSAGADTEAFF
many,TRBJ2-7,TRBV4-1,TRBD2,TGCGCCAGCAGCCAAGCATATCTAGCGGGAGTGTACGAGCAGTACTTC,CASSQAYLAGVYEQYF
many,TRBJ1-2,TRBV28,-,TGTGCCAGCACCCAAGGGAGCTTGAACTATGGCTACACCTTC,CASTQGSLNYGYTF
-,TRBJ2-5,TRBV4-1,TRBD1,TGCGCCAGCAGCCGGGAAGGCAGGGGGTTAGAGACCCAGTACTTC,CASSREGRGLETQYF
-,TRBJ2-1,TRBV24-1,-,TGTGCCACCAGTGTTCCGCCGTCGGGTGAGCAGTTCTTC,CATSVPPSGEQFF
-,TRBJ2-3,TRBV20-1,TRBD1,TGCAGTGCGGTCAGCAGGGGGCAGTCCTCAGATACGCAGTATTTT,CSAVSRGQSSDTQYF
many,TRBJ2-3,TRBV10-3,-,TGTGCCATCAGTGAATCCGGAAACACAGATACGCAGTATTTT,CAISESGNTDTQYF
medium-sized,TRBJ2-7,TRBV6-5,-,TGTGCCAGCAGTTATAAGGCAGGGGGGGAAGAGCAGTACTTC,CASSYKAGGEEQYF
many,TRBJ2-1,TRBV12-3/TRBV12-4,-,TGTGCCAGCATACCCGGGATAGCGCGCCGCGATGAGCAGTTCTTC,CASIPGIARRDEQFF
many,TRBJ1-4,TRBV29-1,-,TGCAGCGCGGATGAGGAAGAAAAACTGTTTTTT,CSADEEEKLFF
many,TRBJ1-2,TRBV20-1,TRBD1,TGCAGTGCTAGGCACAGGGGGGTAGACTATGGCTACACCTTC,CSARHRGVDYGYTF
-,TRBJ2-7,TRBV30,TRBD1,TGTGCCTGGAGTTTCCCCCCCCGGGACAGGGTGGGGAAGCAGTACTTC,CAWSFPPRDRVGKQYF
few,TRBJ2-2,TRBV6-4,-,TGTGCCAGCAGTGCCTCTCCCGGGACCGGGGAGCTGTTTTTT,CASSASPGTGELFF
-,TRBJ1-3,TRBV15,-,TGTGCCACCAGCAGAGAAAACCCGGCGGGGATCTCTGGAAACACCATATATTTT,CATSRENPAGISGNTIYF
few,TRBJ2-2,TRBV4-2,TRBD2,TGTGCCAGCAGCCAAGAGACCGGGACTAGCGGGAACACCGGGGAGCTGTTTTTT,CASSQETGTSGNTGELFF
many,TRBJ2-2,TRBV12-3/TRBV12-4,-,TGTGCCAGCAGTTCAGGGCCCTCCGGGGAGCTGTTTTTT,CASSSGPSGELFF
few,TRBJ2-5,TRBV11-2,TRBD2,TGTGCCAGCAGCTTAGCGGGGGCTAGCGGGAGGGCCCTTCACCAAGAGACCCAGTACTTC,CASSLAGASGRALHQETQYF
few,TRBJ2-1,TRBV6-5,-,TGTGCCAGCAGTTCCAGTAGCTCCTACAATGAGCAGTTCTTC,CASSSSSSYNEQFF
few,TRBJ2-2,TRBV29-1,TRBD2,TGCAGCGTTGACGCCAGCGGGGGAAACACCGGGGAGCTGTTTTTT,CSVDASGGNTGELFF
-,TRBJ1-2,TRBV6-1,-,TGTGCCAGCAGTGAAGAAGGGGGGAAGACAGGCCGGGCAAGCTATGGCTACACCTTC,CASSEEGGKTGRASYGYTF
-,TRBJ1-1,TRBV7-2,-,TGTGCCAGCAGCTTAATGGGGCGGGGGAACACTGAAGCTTTCTTT,CASSLMGRGNTEAFF
many,TRBJ2-2,TRBV5-1,TRBD2,TGCGCCAGCAGCTTGGCCCCGAGACTAGCAAACACCGGGGAGCTGTTTTTT,CASSLAPRLANTGELFF
many,TRBJ2-1,TRBV28,-,TGTGCCAGCAGTTCCGCTCTAGGGATTTCCTACAATGAGCAGTTCTTC,CASSSALGISYNEQFF
-,TRBJ1-1,TRBV5-1,-,TGCGCCAGCAGCTTGGGTAGGGGAGCTGAAGCTTTCTTT,CASSLGRGAEAFF
many,TRBJ2-7,TRBV7-9,TRBD1,TGTGCCAGCAGCTTATCGGACAGGGCCCACGAGCAGTACTTC,CASSLSDRAHEQYF
-,TRBJ2-1,TRBV5-5,TRBD2,TGTGCCAGCAGCTTAGGACTAGATCGCAATGAGCAGTTCTTC,CASSLGLDRNEQFF
-,TRBJ2-1,TRBV9,TRBD2,TGTGCCAGCAGCGTGGGCACTAGCGCCTCCTACAATGAGCAGTTCTTC,CASSVGTSASYNEQFF
-,TRBJ2-6,TRBV29-1,-,TGCAGCGTTGAAGATCAGGATAGCTCTGGGGCCAACGTCCTGACTTTC,CSVEDQDSSGANVLTF
few,TRBJ2-2,TRBV5-1,-,TGCGCCAGCAGCCCATCCGATGGAGTTCCCGGGGAGCTGTTTTTT,CASSPSDGVPGELFF
-,TRBJ2-7,TRBV12-3/TRBV12-4,-,TGTGCCAGCTATTTCGGCGGCGAGCAGTACTTC,CASYFGGEQYF
-,TRBJ1-2,TRBV6-5,-,TGTGCCAGCAGACGTTGGGACGGCGCTAACTATGGCTACACCTTC,CASRRWDGANYGYTF
few,TRBJ2-1,TRBV24-1,-,TGTGCCACCAGTGGCCGGGCCCTGGGGAATGAGCAGTTCTTC,CATSGRALGNEQFF
many,TRBJ2-3,TRBV4-2,-,TGTGCCAGCAGCAGCGGAGATACGCAGTATTTT,CASSSGDTQYF
few,TRBJ1-2,TRBV9,-,TGTGCCAGCAGCCCCCAGGTCGGGGCCTCTAACTATGGCTACACCTTC,CASSPQVGASNYGYTF
few,TRBJ2-2,TRBV9,-,TGTGCCAGCAGCGTATGGCGGATGGACACCGGGGAGCTGTTTTTT,CASSVWRMDTGELFF
-,TRBJ2-3,TRBV7-9,-,TGTGCCAGCAGCCTGGTCAGCACAGATACGCAGTATTTT,CASSLVSTDTQYF
few,TRBJ2-2,TRBV5-6,TRBD1,TGTGCCAGCAGCTCCTCTCAGGGGGCCGGCGGGGAGCTGTTTTTT,CASSSSQGAGGELFF
-,TRBJ1-2,TRBV27,-,TGTGCCAGCACCCCGGGGGAGCGGAGCTACACCTTC,CASTPGERSYTF
-,TRBJ2-7,TRBV12-3/TRBV12-4,-,TGTGCCAGCAGGGGGGGATTCTCCTACGAGCAGTACTTC,CASRGGFSYEQYF
few,TRBJ1-2,TRBV7-9,TRBD1,TGTGCCAGCAGCTTAATACCGGGACAGGGGGCGCTTGGCTACACCTTC,CASSLIPGQGALGYTF
-,TRBJ2-3,TRBV18,TRBD2,TGTGCCAGCTCACCACCGGCGGGAGGTAGCACAGATACGCAGTATTTT,CASSPPAGGSTDTQYF
few,TRBJ2-7,TRBV4-1,-,TGCGCCAGCAGCCCCCTCAACGTTGCCTACGAGCAGTACTTC,CASSPLNVAYEQYF
-,TRBJ2-7,TRBV20-1,TRBD2,TGCAGTGCGGCTAGCGGGATAAGGTACGAGCAGTACTTC,CSAASGIRYEQYF
-,TRBJ1-3,TRBV28,-,TGTGCCAGCAGTGGACCCTGGGGGACGAGCTCTGGAAACACCATATATTTT,CASSGPWGTSSGNTIYF